This TCR beta chain was recorded in a study of technical replicates of blood from a handful of donors. Method: immunoSEQ multiplex PCR; TCRdb's copy keeps in-frame clones and lacks some. The data show some 70,000 clones, with 85% to 95% seen just once and roughly 0.39% held by the top ten. The CDR3 is 15 amino acids. The V and J ends lost 4 bases and 9 bases respectively, with 20 bases between them. Germline loops: CDR1 SGHRS, CDR2 YFSETQ. The sample consisted of T cells isolated from PBMCs. The sequence came from a human donor in good health. The chain links TRBV5-1 to TRBJ2-1, with D possibly being TRBD1 (6 bases). The DNA of the CDR3 is TGCGCCAGCAGCAGAATAACAGGGAATTACGGTGAGCAGTTCTTC. It specifies CASSRITGNYGEQFF.